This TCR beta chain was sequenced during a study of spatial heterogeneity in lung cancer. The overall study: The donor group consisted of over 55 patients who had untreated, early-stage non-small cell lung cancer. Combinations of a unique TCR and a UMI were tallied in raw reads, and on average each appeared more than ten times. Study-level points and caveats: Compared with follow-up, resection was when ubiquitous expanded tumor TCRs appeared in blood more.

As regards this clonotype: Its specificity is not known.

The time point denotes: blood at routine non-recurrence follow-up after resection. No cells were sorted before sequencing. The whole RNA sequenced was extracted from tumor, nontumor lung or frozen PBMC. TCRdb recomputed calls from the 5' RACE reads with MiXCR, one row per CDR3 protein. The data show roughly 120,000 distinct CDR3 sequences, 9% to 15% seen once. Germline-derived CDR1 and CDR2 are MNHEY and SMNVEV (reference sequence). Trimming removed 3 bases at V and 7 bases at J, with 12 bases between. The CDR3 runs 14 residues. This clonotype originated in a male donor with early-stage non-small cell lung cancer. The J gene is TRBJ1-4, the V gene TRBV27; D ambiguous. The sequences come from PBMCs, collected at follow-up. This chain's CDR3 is CASSFGRSGEKLFF. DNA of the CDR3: TGTGCCAGCAGTTTCGGGAGGAGTGGTGAAAAACTGTTTTTT.